These T cell receptor beta chains were read from a single sample in a study of blood T cell repertoires in COVID-19. Sequencing used immunoSEQ multiplex PCR; TCRdb keeps in-frame clones, though not all of them. The top ten hold around 4.1% of the sample, which has 130,000 or so clones, 85% to 90% seen once. Sequencing used peripheral blood. These receptors came from a human donor in a cohort sampled during active COVID-19. Each CDR3 is given with its conserved first and last residue. D genes are given only for firm matches. Size values are once, few and many counts, or a class for expanded clones, and some rows have none.

size: once
V: TRBV27
J: TRBJ2-1
length: 14
D: TRBD2
CDR3: CASSLQASGAGQFF
DNA: TGTGCCAGCAGTTTACAGGCTAGCGGGGCGGGGCAGTTCTTC

size: .
V: TRBV5-1
J: TRBJ2-7
length: 16
D: TRBD1
CDR3: CASKYGPGQGADEQYF
DNA: TGCGCCAGCAAATATGGACCGGGACAGGGGGCAGACGAGCAGTACTTC

size: .
V: TRBV3-1/TRBV3-2
J: TRBJ2-1
length: 12
D: .
CDR3: CASSPGTNEQFF
DNA: TGTGCCAGCAGCCCTGGGACTAATGAGCAGTTCTTC

size: .
V: TRBV19
J: TRBJ2-2
length: 17
D: .
CDR3: CASTALGTNTNTGELFF
DNA: TGTGCCAGTACCGCCTTGGGGACAAATACGAACACCGGGGAGCTGTTTTTT

size: .
V: TRBV11-2
J: TRBJ1-2
length: 16
D: .
CDR3: CASSLGWGRTNYGYTF
DNA: TGTGCCAGCAGCTTAGGATGGGGCCGGACTAACTATGGCTACACCTTC

size: once
V: TRBV2
J: TRBJ2-7
length: 15
D: .
CDR3: CASSEARLPFGEQYF
DNA: TGTGCCAGCAGTGAAGCTAGGTTACCGTTCGGGGAGCAGTACTTC

size: .
V: TRBV2
J: TRBJ2-7
length: 10
D: .
CDR3: CASSVLEQYF
DNA: TGTGCCAGCAGTGTCCTCGAGCAGTACTTC

size: once
V: TRBV6-4
J: TRBJ2-1
length: 15
D: TRBD2
CDR3: CASSETAGREGEQFF
DNA: TGTGCCAGCAGTGAAACGGCAGGGAGGGAGGGTGAGCAGTTCTTC

size: .
V: TRBV9
J: TRBJ1-3
length: 14
D: .
CDR3: CASSVTAWGNTIYF
DNA: TGTGCCAGCAGCGTAACAGCTTGGGGAAACACCATATATTTT

size: .
V: TRBV5-6
J: TRBJ2-1
length: 15
D: TRBD2
CDR3: CASSLVAGANNEQFF
DNA: TGTGCCAGCAGCTTGGTAGCGGGAGCAAACAATGAGCAGTTCTTC

size: few
V: TRBV7-2
J: TRBJ2-7
length: 12
D: TRBD1
CDR3: CASSLWQGATYF
DNA: TGTGCCAGCAGCTTATGGCAGGGGGCGACGTACTTC

size: once
V: TRBV20-1
J: TRBJ1-6
length: 14
D: .
CDR3: CSVSGGDPGSPLHF
DNA: TGCAGTGTTAGTGGGGGGGATCCGGGCTCACCCCTCCACTTT

size: .
V: TRBV7-9
J: TRBJ2-7
length: 14
D: TRBD2
CDR3: CASSPGTSFYEQYF
DNA: TGTGCCAGCAGCCCCGGGACTAGCTTCTACGAGCAGTACTTC

size: .
V: TRBV30
J: TRBJ2-7
length: 16
D: .
CDR3: CAWSGGILQGRYEQYF
DNA: TGTGCCTGGAGTGGAGGCATTTTACAGGGAAGGTACGAGCAGTACTTC

size: .
V: TRBV19
J: TRBJ1-1
length: 15
D: .
CDR3: CASSIGATMNTEAFF
DNA: TGTGCCAGTAGTATAGGGGCCACAATGAACACTGAAGCTTTCTTT

size: .
V: TRBV4-3
J: TRBJ2-1
length: 17
D: TRBD1
CDR3: CASSRYGTGLLGNEQFF
DNA: TGCGCCAGCAGCCGCTACGGGACAGGGTTGTTAGGTAATGAGCAGTTCTTC

size: .
V: TRBV6-6
J: TRBJ2-2
length: 15
D: TRBD1
CDR3: CASSSIDRVTGELFF
DNA: TGTGCCAGCAGTTCCATCGACAGGGTGACAGGGGAGCTGTTTTTT

size: .
V: TRBV9
J: TRBJ1-2
length: 14
D: TRBD1
CDR3: CASNRAGGRYGYTF
DNA: TGTGCCAGCAATAGGGCAGGGGGACGCTATGGCTACACCTTC

size: .
V: TRBV5-4
J: TRBJ2-5
length: 14
D: TRBD2
CDR3: CASSLLAGEETQYF
DNA: TGTGCCAGCAGCTTGCTAGCGGGAGAAGAGACCCAGTACTTC

size: .
V: TRBV12-3/TRBV12-4
J: TRBJ2-1
length: 11
D: TRBD1
CDR3: CASSWTGGQFF
DNA: TGTGCCAGCAGTTGGACAGGGGGTCAGTTCTTC

size: .
V: TRBV5-4
J: TRBJ2-2
length: 14
D: TRBD1
CDR3: CASSLQGATGELFF
DNA: TGTGCCAGCAGCTTGCAGGGGGCCACCGGGGAGCTGTTTTTT

size: .
V: TRBV30
J: TRBJ1-2
length: 14
D: .
CDR3: CAWGVGGASYGYTF
DNA: TGTGCCTGGGGCGTCGGGGGGGCGTCCTATGGCTACACCTTC

size: .
V: TRBV30
J: TRBJ1-5
length: 14
D: .
CDR3: CAWKLHGSNQPQHF
DNA: TGTGCCTGGAAACTGCACGGTAGCAATCAGCCCCAGCATTTT

size: .
V: TRBV7-9
J: TRBJ2-2
length: 16
D: TRBD1
CDR3: CASISQGTLNTGELFF
DNA: TGTGCCAGCATCTCACAGGGGACGCTGAACACCGGGGAGCTGTTTTTT

size: .
V: TRBV3-1/TRBV3-2
J: TRBJ1-2
length: 11
D: .
CDR3: CASSQQYGYTF
DNA: TGTGCCAGCAGCCAACAGTATGGCTACACCTTC

size: .
V: TRBV7-9
J: TRBJ1-6
length: 14
D: .
CDR3: CASRGGSHGGTLHF
DNA: TGTGCCAGCAGGGGCGGGTCTCACGGAGGCACCCTCCACTTT

size: .
V: TRBV5-4
J: TRBJ2-3
length: 14
D: TRBD1
CDR3: CASSSGQGADTQYF
DNA: TGTGCCAGCAGCTCTGGACAGGGGGCAGATACGCAGTATTTT

size: once
V: TRBV11-2
J: TRBJ2-2
length: 16
D: .
CDR3: CASSAQGQANTGELFF
DNA: TGTGCCAGCAGCGCCCAGGGGCAGGCGAACACCGGGGAGCTGTTTTTT

size: .
V: TRBV7-8
J: TRBJ2-5
length: 12
D: .
CDR3: CASSLSGETQYF
DNA: TGTGCCAGCAGCCTATCAGGGGAGACCCAGTACTTC

size: .
V: TRBV10-2
J: TRBJ1-3
length: 14
D: .
CDR3: CASRIPGVGNTIYF
DNA: TGCGCCAGCAGAATTCCAGGGGTTGGAAACACCATATATTTT

size: .
V: TRBV6-5
J: TRBJ2-5
length: 15
D: TRBD2
CDR3: CASTPAGVGKETQYF
DNA: TGTGCCAGCACCCCAGCGGGGGTGGGGAAAGAGACCCAGTACTTC

size: .
V: TRBV3-1/TRBV3-2
J: TRBJ2-5
length: 15
D: .
CDR3: CASSPVEGARETQYF
DNA: TGTGCCAGCAGCCCCGTGGAGGGGGCGCGAGAGACCCAGTACTTC

size: .
V: TRBV9
J: TRBJ1-1
length: 17
D: TRBD1
CDR3: CASSSGQGAGVVTEAFF
DNA: TGTGCCAGCAGCTCGGGACAGGGGGCGGGGGTTGTCACTGAAGCTTTCTTT

size: .
V: TRBV12-3/TRBV12-4
J: TRBJ1-3
length: 13
D: .
CDR3: CASSFGSGNTIYF
DNA: TGTGCCAGCAGTTTCGGCTCTGGAAACACCATATATTTT

size: .
V: TRBV12-3/TRBV12-4
J: TRBJ1-2
length: 13
D: .
CDR3: CASSFPNHNGYTF
DNA: TGTGCCAGCAGTTTTCCGAACCACAATGGCTACACCTTC

size: .
V: TRBV18
J: TRBJ1-1
length: 15
D: TRBD1
CDR3: CASSEQGAENTEAFF
DNA: TGTGCCAGCTCAGAACAGGGGGCTGAGAACACTGAAGCTTTCTTT

size: once
V: TRBV5-1
J: TRBJ2-1
length: 15
D: .
CDR3: CASSEAGRSDNEQFF
DNA: TGCGCCAGCAGCGAGGCGGGTCGCTCCGACAATGAGCAGTTCTTC

size: .
V: TRBV27
J: TRBJ1-2
length: 13
D: TRBD1
CDR3: CASRPTGDYGYTF
DNA: TGTGCCAGCAGGCCGACAGGGGACTATGGCTACACCTTC

size: many
V: TRBV6-2/TRBV6-3
J: TRBJ2-2
length: 16
D: TRBD2
CDR3: CASSYIRGGPTGELFF
DNA: TGTGCCAGCAGTTACATACGGGGGGGCCCCACCGGGGAGCTGTTTTTT

size: .
V: TRBV12-3/TRBV12-4
J: TRBJ1-2
length: 13
D: TRBD1
CDR3: CASSLPTGSGYTF
DNA: TGTGCCAGCAGTTTACCGACAGGGAGTGGCTACACCTTC

size: .
V: TRBV7-9
J: TRBJ2-3
length: 17
D: .
CDR3: CASSFGLGSGDTDTQYF
DNA: TGTGCCAGCAGCTTTGGTCTGGGTAGCGGCGACACAGATACGCAGTATTTT

size: .
V: TRBV19
J: TRBJ2-1
length: 13
D: .
CDR3: CASSIGGNDEQFF
DNA: TGTGCCAGTAGTATAGGAGGGAACGATGAGCAGTTCTTC

size: once
V: TRBV7-9
J: TRBJ2-7
length: 13
D: .
CDR3: CASSQSAGNEQYF
DNA: TGTGCCAGCAGTCAATCAGCGGGCAACGAGCAGTACTTC

size: few
V: TRBV5-4
J: TRBJ2-7
length: 18
D: TRBD1
CDR3: CASSSFTADRGTWNEQYF
DNA: TGTGCCAGCAGCTCCTTTACTGCAGACAGGGGGACATGGAACGAGCAGTACTTC

size: .
V: TRBV21-1
J: TRBJ2-5
length: 17
D: .
CDR3: CASSKGRTSGGRETQYF
DNA: TGTGCCAGCAGCAAAGGACGGACTAGCGGGGGGAGGGAGACCCAGTACTTC